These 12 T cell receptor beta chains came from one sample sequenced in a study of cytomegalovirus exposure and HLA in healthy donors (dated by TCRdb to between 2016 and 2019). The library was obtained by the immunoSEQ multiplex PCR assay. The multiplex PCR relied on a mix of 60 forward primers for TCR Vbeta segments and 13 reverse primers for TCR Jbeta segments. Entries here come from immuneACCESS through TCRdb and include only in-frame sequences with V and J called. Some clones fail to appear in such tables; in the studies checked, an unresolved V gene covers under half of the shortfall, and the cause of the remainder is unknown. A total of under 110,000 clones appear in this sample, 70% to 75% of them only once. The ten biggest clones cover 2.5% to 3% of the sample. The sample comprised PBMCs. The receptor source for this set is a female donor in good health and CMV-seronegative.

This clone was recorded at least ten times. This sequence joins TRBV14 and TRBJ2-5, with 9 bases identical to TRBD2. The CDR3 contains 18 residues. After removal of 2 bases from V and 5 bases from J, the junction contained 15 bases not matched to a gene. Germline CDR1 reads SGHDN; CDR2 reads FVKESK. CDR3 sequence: CASSQTTSFSGSWETQYF. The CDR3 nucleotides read TGTGCCAGCAGCCAAACTACCTCCTTTAGCGGGAGTTGGGAGACCCAGTACTTC.

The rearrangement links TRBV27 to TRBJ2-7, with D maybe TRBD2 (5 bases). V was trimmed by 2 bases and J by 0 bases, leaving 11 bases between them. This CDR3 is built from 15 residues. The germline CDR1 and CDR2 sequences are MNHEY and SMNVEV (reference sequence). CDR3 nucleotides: TGTGCCAGCAGTTTAAACCCTAGCCGCTCCTACGAGCAGTACTTC. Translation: CASSLNPSRSYEQYF.

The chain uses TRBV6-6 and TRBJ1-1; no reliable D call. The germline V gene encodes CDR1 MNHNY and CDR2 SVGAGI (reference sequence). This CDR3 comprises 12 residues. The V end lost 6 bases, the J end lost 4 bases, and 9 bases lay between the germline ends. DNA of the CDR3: TGTGCCAGCAGCCAAGCCCTCACTGAAGCTTTCTTT. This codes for CASSQALTEAFF.

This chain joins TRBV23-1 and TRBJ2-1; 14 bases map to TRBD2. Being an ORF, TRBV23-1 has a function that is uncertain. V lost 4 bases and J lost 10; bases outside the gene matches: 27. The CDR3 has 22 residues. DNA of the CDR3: TGCGCCAGCAGTCTTAGGGACAGGCGAAGGGGACTAGCGGGAGCTTGGGTAGGAGAGCAGTTCTTC. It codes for CASSLRDRRRGLAGAWVGEQFF.

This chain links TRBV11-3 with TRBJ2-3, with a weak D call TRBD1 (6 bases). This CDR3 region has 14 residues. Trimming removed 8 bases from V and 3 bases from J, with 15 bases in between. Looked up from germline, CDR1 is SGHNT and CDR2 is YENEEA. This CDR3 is CASSISRGTDTQYF. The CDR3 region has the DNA TGTGCCAGCTCGATATCTAGGGGGACAGATACGCAGTATTTT.

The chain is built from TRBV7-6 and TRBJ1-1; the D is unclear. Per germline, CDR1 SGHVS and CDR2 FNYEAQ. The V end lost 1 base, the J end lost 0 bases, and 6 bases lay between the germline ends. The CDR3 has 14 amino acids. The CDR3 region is CASSLDLLNTEAFF. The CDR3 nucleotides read TGTGCCAGCAGCTTAGATCTTCTGAACACTGAAGCTTTCTTT.

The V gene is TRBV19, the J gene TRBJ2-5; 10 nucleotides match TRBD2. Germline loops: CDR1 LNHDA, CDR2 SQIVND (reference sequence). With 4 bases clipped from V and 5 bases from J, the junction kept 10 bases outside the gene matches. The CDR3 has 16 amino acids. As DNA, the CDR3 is TGTGCCAGTAGTACTCGGGCTAGCGGGAGACAGGAGACCCAGTACTTC. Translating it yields CASSTRASGRQETQYF.

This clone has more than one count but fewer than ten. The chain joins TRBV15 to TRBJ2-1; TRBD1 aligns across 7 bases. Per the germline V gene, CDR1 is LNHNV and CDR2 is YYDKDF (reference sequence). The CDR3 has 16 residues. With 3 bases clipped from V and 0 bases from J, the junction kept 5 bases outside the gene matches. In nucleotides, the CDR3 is TGTGCCACCAGCAGGACGGGACAGAGCTCCTACAATGAGCAGTTCTTC. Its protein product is CATSRTGQSSYNEQFF.

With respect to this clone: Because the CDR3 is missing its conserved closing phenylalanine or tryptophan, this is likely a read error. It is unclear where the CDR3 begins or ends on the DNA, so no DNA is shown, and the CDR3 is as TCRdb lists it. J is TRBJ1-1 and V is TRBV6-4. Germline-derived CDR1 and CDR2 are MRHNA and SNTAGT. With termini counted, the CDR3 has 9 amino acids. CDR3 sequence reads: CASSEGRIG.

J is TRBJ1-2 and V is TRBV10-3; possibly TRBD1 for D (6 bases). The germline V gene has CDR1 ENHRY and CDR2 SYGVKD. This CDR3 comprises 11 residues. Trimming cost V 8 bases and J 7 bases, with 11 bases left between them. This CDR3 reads CAIGGHLGYTF. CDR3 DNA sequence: TGTGCCATCGGGGGACATCTTGGCTACACCTTC.

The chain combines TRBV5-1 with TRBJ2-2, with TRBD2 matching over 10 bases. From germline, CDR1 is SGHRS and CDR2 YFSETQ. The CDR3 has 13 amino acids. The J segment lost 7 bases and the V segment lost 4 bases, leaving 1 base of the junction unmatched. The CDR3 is CASSLAGVGELFF. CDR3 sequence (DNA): TGCGCCAGCAGCCTAGCGGGAGTCGGGGAGCTGTTTTTT.

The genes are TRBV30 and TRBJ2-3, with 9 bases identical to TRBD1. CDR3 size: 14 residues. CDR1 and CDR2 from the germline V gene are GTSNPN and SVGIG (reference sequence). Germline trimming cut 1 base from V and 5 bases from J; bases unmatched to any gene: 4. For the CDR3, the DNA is TGTGCCTGGAGTGGGGGACAGGGAATAGATACGCAGTATTTT. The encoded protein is CAWSGGQGIDTQYF.